This section outlines one T cell receptor (beta chain) sequence together with its context. Its antigen is currently unknown. The sample holds other DNA sequences that translate to the same CDR3. Expressed TCRB transcripts got sequenced, as all isolated RNA was reverse transcribed. Here immunoSEQ multiplex PCR was the method, and the copy in TCRdb shows in-frame clones only, minus some. The top ten hold around 0.044% of the sample, which has 300,000 to 350,000 clones, roughly a fifth seen once. This sample is drawn from a study of beta chain features in type 1 diabetes. Study in general: Summed over all samples, the examined sorted cells came to fewer than 120 million. Notes on the study in general: Type 1 diabetes patients had VDJ junctions that carried fewer insertions and more deletions. With patients and controls alike, PCR might favor shorter templates to an equal degree. Cells expressing TCR highly could be over-represented by cDNA sequencing.

The trim removed 0 bases at V and 13 bases at J, leaving 6 bases unmatched. Germline V gene lookup returns CDR1 GTSNPN and CDR2 SVGIG (reference sequence). CDR3 length equals 13 residues. The sequence was obtained from a woman younger than 35 in good health. The sample was naive CD4+ T cells from blood. V gene TRBV30 combines with J gene TRBJ1-6, with 7 positions matching TRBD1. CDR3 nucleotides: TGTGCCTGGAGTGTAGCAGGGGGGAATCCCCTCCACTTT. Its protein product is CAWSVAGGNPLHF. The whole variable domain, filled in from reference TRBV30 and TRBJ1-6, reads SQTIHQWPATLVQPVGSPLSLECTVEGTSNPNLYWYRQAAGRGLQLLFYSVGIGQISSEVPQNLSASRPQDRQFILSSKKLLLSDSGFYLCAWSVAGGNPLHFGNGTRLTVT.